This T cell receptor (beta chain) stems from a study of T cell repertoires in cytomegalovirus infection. Turning to the study itself: Signatures in public TCR beta sequences pointed to both CMV infection and matching HLA type. Study-level findings and limits: Totalled public TCR beta family frequency picked out people who carried CMV plus the relevant HLA. What dominated the ex vivo response were HLA-C-restricted CMV-specific TCR beta clonotypes.

Points on this clonotype: What it binds is not known.

TCRdb re-called the reads with MiXCR, one entry per CDR3 protein. Here the sample spans roughly 300,000 distinct CDR3 sequences, about 26% being singletons. Sequences were obtained from PBMCs. This clonotype was obtained from a human donor in good health (CMV status not recorded). Some clones in this sample may be carry-over from other donors' samples.

The CDR3 nucleotides are TGTGCCAGCAGCCATATAGTGGACAGGGGGTGGCCGGAGACCCAGTACTTC. This gives the protein CASSHIVDRGWPETQYF. The gene calls are TRBV7-2 and TRBJ2-5, with TRBD1 matching over 10 bases. V shed 5 bases and J 5 bases; nucleotides not matched to a gene: 14. The CDR3 is made up of 17 amino acids. From germline, CDR1 is SGHTA and CDR2 FQGNSA. Looking up the rest from reference TRBV7-2 and TRBJ2-5 gives the full variable domain: GAGVSQSPSNKVTEKGKDVELRCDPISGHTALYWYRQSLGQGLEFLIYFQGNSAPDKSGLPSDRFSAERTGGSVSTLTIQRTQQEDSAVYLCASSHIVDRGWPETQYFGPGTRLLVL.